The 8 T cell receptor beta chains presented below share a single source sample, sequenced in a study of cytomegalovirus exposure and HLA in healthy donors. 60 Vbeta and 13 Jbeta primers were used in PCR. Measured with immunoSEQ multiplex PCR; TCRdb has only the in-frame clones, and not every one. The table includes about 110,000 clones, approximately 80% detected once. Sequencing used PBMCs. These receptors originate from a man younger than 45 in good health and CMV-seropositive.

This clone was seen only a few times. The chain recombines TRBV10-3 with TRBJ1-3; no firm D call. The CDR3 runs to 17 residues. Germline CDR1 and CDR2: ENHRY and SYGVKD. V was clipped by 0 bases and J by 0 bases, with 12 bases between them. CDR3 nucleotides: TGTGCCATCAGTGAGTCGAGTGGCGGAATCTCTGGAAACACCATATATTTT. Its protein is CAISESSGGISGNTIYF.

The chain carries TRBV19 and TRBJ1-3; 8 bases line up with TRBD1. The CDR3 totals 15 residues. Germline V CDR1 and CDR2: LNHDA, SQIVND (reference sequence). The J segment lost 0 bases and the V segment lost 6 bases, leaving 4 bases of the junction unmatched. CDR3 amino acids: CASSGQGLSGNTIYF. The CDR3 DNA follows: TGTGCCAGTAGCGGACAGGGCCTCTCTGGAAACACCATATATTTT.

V is TRBV9 and J is TRBJ2-3; 8 bases are a match to TRBD2. V shed 0 bases, J shed 0 bases, and the junction held 6 bases outside the gene matches. The CDR3 consists of 17 residues. Per the germline V gene, CDR1 is SGDLS and CDR2 is YYNGEE. The CDR3 region has the DNA TGTGCCAGCAGCGTAGGGGCTAGCGGGTTAAGCACAGATACGCAGTATTTT. This gives the protein CASSVGASGLSTDTQYF.

This rearrangement joins TRBV6-1 to TRBJ2-7; TRBD1 is a possible D gene (6 bases). V was pared by 1 base and J by 0 bases, with 10 bases between. The CDR3 is 15 amino acids. Germline CDR1 reads MNHNS; CDR2 reads SASEGT. The CDR3 region has the DNA TGTGCCAGCAGTGAAGTCCAGGGGTTCTCCTACGAGCAGTACTTC. This encodes CASSEVQGFSYEQYF.

The genes are TRBV6-5 and TRBJ2-5; 9 bases align to TRBD1. The CDR3 runs 14 residues. CDR1 MNHEY and CDR2 SVGAGI come from the germline V gene. J was trimmed by 2 bases and V by 7 bases; bases with no gene match: 5. The CDR3 nucleotides are TGTGCCAGCACCCGGGACAGGGCGCAAGAGACCCAGTACTTC. Protein sequence: CASTRDRAQETQYF.

The CDR3 protein is CAWSGWSTGEQYF. CDR3 in DNA: TGTGCCTGGAGTGGGTGGTCTACGGGCGAGCAGTACTTC. The chain couples TRBV30 to TRBJ2-7; D not certain. The germline V gene has CDR1 GTSNPN and CDR2 SVGIG (reference sequence). Trimming pared 1 base from V and 6 bases from J, leaving 13 bases between. CDR3 length: 13 amino acids.

The rearrangement joins TRBV13 to TRBJ1-1; D remains ambiguous. Germline V gene sequence: CDR1 PRHDT, CDR2 FYEKMQ (reference sequence). The V and J ends lost 0 bases and 7 bases respectively, with 3 bases between them. The CDR3 consists of 11 residues. The CDR3 spells CASSLGREAFF. As DNA, the CDR3 is TGTGCCAGCAGCTTAGGCCGTGAAGCTTTCTTT.

The V and J genes are TRBV7-7 and TRBJ1-5; 10 nucleotides agree with TRBD1. Germline CDR1 reads SSHAT; CDR2 reads FNYEAQ (reference sequence). The CDR3 extends over 14 amino acids. V lost 5 bases to trimming and J lost 7 bases; unmatched junction nucleotides: 5. CDR3 loop: CASSVMGQGQPQHF. In DNA form, the CDR3 reads TGTGCCAGCAGCGTAATGGGACAGGGGCAGCCCCAGCATTTT.